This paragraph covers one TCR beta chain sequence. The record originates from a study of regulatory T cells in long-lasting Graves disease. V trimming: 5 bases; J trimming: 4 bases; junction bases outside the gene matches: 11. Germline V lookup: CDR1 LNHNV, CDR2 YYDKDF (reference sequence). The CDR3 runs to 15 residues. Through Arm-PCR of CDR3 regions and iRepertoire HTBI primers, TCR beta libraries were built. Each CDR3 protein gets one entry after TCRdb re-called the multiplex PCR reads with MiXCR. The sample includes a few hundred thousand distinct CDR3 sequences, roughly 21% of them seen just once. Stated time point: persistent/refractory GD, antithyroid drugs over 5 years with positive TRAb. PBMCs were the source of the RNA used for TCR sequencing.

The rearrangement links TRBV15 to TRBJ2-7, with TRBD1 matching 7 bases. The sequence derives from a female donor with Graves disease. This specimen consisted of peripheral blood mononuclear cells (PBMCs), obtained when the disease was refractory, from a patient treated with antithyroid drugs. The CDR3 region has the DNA TGTGCCACCAGCCCTCTCGACAGGGCCCAATACGAGCAGTACTTC. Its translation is CATSPLDRAQYEQYF.